This T cell receptor beta chain was obtained from a study of CD8 T cells in Susac syndrome. This clonotype showed up just once. The CDR3 has 14 residues. V was trimmed by 5 bases and J by 1 base, leaving 11 bases between them. Germline V gives CDR1 SGHAT, CDR2 FQNNGV. An amount of RNA that ranged from roughly 0.45 to 1 ug was reverse transcribed with random hexamers. The CDR3 of TCR beta was amplified by immunoSEQ multiplex PCR across 54 Vbeta and 13 Jbeta. TCRdb re-derived calls from the immunoSEQ multiplex PCR reads in MiXCR, one entry per CDR3 protein. The data contain under 250,000 distinct CDR3 sequences, roughly 93% of them seen just once; the ten biggest clones take up around 0.072%.

The chain joins TRBV11-2 to TRBJ2-5; possible D gene TRBD1, 5 bases. This TCR derives from a human donor with multiple sclerosis. Sequenced input: CD4+ T cells from PBMCs. CDR3 in amino acids: CASSVGASQETQYF. The CDR3, as DNA: TGTGCCAGCAGCGTAGGGGCTAGCCAAGAGACCCAGTACTTC.